The next 15 T cell receptor beta chains were all read from a single sample in a study of blood T cell repertoires in COVID-19 (TCRdb year 2020). The method behind the library was the immunoSEQ multiplex PCR assay. TCRdb's version of the immuneACCESS table is confined to in-frame rearrangements and falls short of the full clone set. An unresolved V gene accounts for under half of the shortfall where checked; the remainder is of unknown origin. The sample has more than 150,000 clones on record, around four fifths of them singletons. Clones ranked in the top ten supply 13% to 15% of the sample. The sequenced sample consisted of peripheral blood. The receptors derive from a man aged 25-45 years with active or convalescent COVID-19.

The rearrangement uses TRBV7-8 and TRBJ2-5, with 9 bases lining up with TRBD2. After removal of 2 bases from V and 9 bases from J, the junction contained 10 bases not matched to a gene. CDR3 length: 15 residues. Looked up from germline, CDR1 is SGHVS and CDR2 is FQNEAQ. The CDR3 sequence is CASSLSSSGARPQYF. Here the CDR3 DNA reads TGTGCCAGCAGCTTATCGTCTAGCGGGGCCAGGCCCCAGTACTTC.

Only a few counts were recorded for this clone. The V and J genes are TRBV6-1 and TRBJ1-6; D unclear. Germline V CDR1 and CDR2: MNHNS, SASEGT. The V end was cut by 2 bases, the J end by 10 bases, with 18 bases between. CDR3 length: 16 residues. In nucleotides, the CDR3 is TGTGCCAGCAGTGAAATGTTTCCGGGGAATGCGTCACCCCTCCACTTT. Translating it yields CASSEMFPGNASPLHF.

In its sample, this clone was seen a few times. The J gene is TRBJ2-7, the V gene TRBV18; possibly TRBD1 for D (7 bases). The V and J ends lost 3 bases and 6 bases respectively, with 21 bases between them. Germline CDR1 and CDR2: KGHSH and LQKENI. This CDR3 is 16 amino acids long. CDR3 nucleotides: TGTGCCAGCTCACCCAAATCCCTTACAGGGGAGGCCGAGCAGTACTTC. It yields the protein CASSPKSLTGEAEQYF.

This clone turned up a few times. J is TRBJ2-6 and V is TRBV28, with D possibly being TRBD1 (6 bases). This CDR3 has 15 residues. Germline CDR1 reads MDHEN; CDR2 reads SYDVKM. Trimming took off 6 bases at V and 4 bases at J, with 13 bases between the two ends. The CDR3 loop is CASRVTGSGANVLTF. In DNA, the CDR3 is TGTGCCAGCAGGGTTACAGGGTCCGGGGCCAACGTCCTGACTTTC.

V gene TRBV2 combines with J gene TRBJ2-3, with TRBD2 matching over 10 bases. The CDR3 totals 15 residues. Germline lookup yields CDR1 SNHLY and CDR2 FYNNEI. V was clipped by 7 bases and J by 4 bases; unmatched bases: 8. CDR3 amino acids: CASTYLAGAADTQYF. Written as DNA, the CDR3 is TGTGCCAGCACTTACCTAGCGGGAGCGGCAGATACGCAGTATTTT.

This clone has only a few counts. The genes are TRBV5-1 and TRBJ1-3, with D perhaps matching TRBD1 (5 bases). This CDR3 has 16 residues. The germline V gene encodes CDR1 SGHRS and CDR2 YFSETQ. V lost 0 bases and J 1 base, leaving 11 bases between the germline ends. CDR3 nucleotide sequence: TGCGCCAGCAGCTTGGATTTAAGGGGTTCTGGAAACACCATATATTTT. Encoded protein: CASSLDLRGSGNTIYF.

The V call is TRBV29-1, the J call TRBJ2-3; 11 bases agree with TRBD1. CDR3 size: 18 residues. Per germline, CDR1 SQVTM and CDR2 ANQGSEA. The J segment lost 3 bases and the V segment lost 7 bases, leaving 18 bases of the junction unmatched. The CDR3 is CSAAGWTGGPSMTDTQYF. The DNA of the CDR3 is TGCAGCGCGGCCGGGTGGACAGGGGGCCCCAGTATGACAGATACGCAGTATTTT.

The chain recombines TRBV18 with TRBJ2-5; 8 bases agree with TRBD2. The CDR3 is 15 residues long. Germline V CDR1 and CDR2: KGHSH, LQKENI. J lost 1 base, V lost 3 bases, and 4 bases had no gene match. The CDR3 nucleotides are TGTGCCAGCTCACCGCTTAGCGGGATCCAAGAGACCCAGTACTTC. This encodes CASSPLSGIQETQYF. Full variable domain (missing parts from reference TRBV18 and TRBJ2-5): NAGVMQNPRHLVRRRGQEARLRCSPMKGHSHVYWYRQLPEEGLKFMVYLQKENIIDESGMPKERFSAEFPKEGPSILRIQQVVRGDSAAYFCASSPLSGIQETQYFGPGTRLLVL.

This clone appeared a single time. CDR3: CASSLFMNTEAFF. CDR3 nucleotides: TGTGCCAGCAGCTTATTTATGAACACTGAAGCTTTCTTT. The chain has TRBV7-9 and TRBJ1-1, with D unresolved. V lost 2 bases and J lost 0, with 4 bases in between. The length of the CDR3 is 13 residues. CDR1 and CDR2 (germline): SEHNR, FQNEAQ (reference sequence).

This clone appeared a few times. V usage is TRBV27 and J usage is TRBJ1-2; 7 nucleotides align to TRBD1. CDR1 MNHEY and CDR2 SMNVEV come from the germline V gene (reference sequence). The CDR3 is 15 amino acids. V trimming: 7 bases; J trimming: 7 bases; junction bases outside the gene matches: 15. DNA for the CDR3: TGTGCCAGCAAAGGTATAAGGGGGCGAGAGAGTGGCTACACCTTC. This codes for CASKGIRGRESGYTF.

This clone was seen a handful of times. The CDR3 sequence: CASSMEGAAYEQYF. For the CDR3, the DNA is TGTGCCAGTAGTATGGAGGGGGCTGCCTACGAGCAGTACTTC. The V gene is TRBV19, the J gene TRBJ2-7; D is perhaps TRBD1 (7 bases). The CDR3 totals 14 residues. The germline V gene encodes CDR1 LNHDA and CDR2 SQIVND (reference sequence). V shed 3 bases and J shed 2 bases, with 11 bases lying between them.

The gene calls are TRBV6-2 or TRBV6-3 and TRBJ1-4; 7 nucleotides match TRBD1. The J segment lost 11 bases and the V segment lost 6 bases, leaving 9 bases of the junction unmatched. This CDR3 spans 13 amino acids. From germline, CDR1 is MNHEY and CDR2 SVGEGT. For the CDR3, the DNA is TGTGCCAGCAGCACCGACAGGGTGGTTAAACTGTTTTTT. This encodes CASSTDRVVKLFF.

The chain links TRBV5-6 to TRBJ1-1; D gene unclear. The CDR3 contains 13 residues. Germline V gene sequence: CDR1 SGHDT, CDR2 YYEEEE. V lost 5 bases and J 1 base, leaving 9 bases between the germline ends. The CDR3 DNA reads TGTGCCAGCAGATCGGACTGGAACACTGAAGCTTTCTTT. This gives the protein CASRSDWNTEAFF.

This chain uses TRBV28 with TRBJ1-1; a weak D match, TRBD1 (6 bases). The CDR3 consists of 15 residues. V shed 2 bases and J shed 5 bases, with 15 bases lying between them. Germline V gene sequence: CDR1 MDHEN, CDR2 SYDVKM. The CDR3 is CASSLVTGRGTEAFF. The CDR3 bases are TGTGCCAGCAGTTTAGTAACAGGGCGAGGAACTGAAGCTTTCTTT.

The chain recombines TRBV24-1 with TRBJ2-7; 8 nucleotides line up with TRBD1. The trim removed 2 bases at V and 3 bases at J, leaving 5 bases unmatched. The germline V gene encodes CDR1 KGHDR and CDR2 SFDVKD. CDR3 length: 15 amino acids. The CDR3 DNA sequence: TGTGCCACCAGTGATTCGACAGGGGATAACTACGAGCAGTACTTC. Protein: CATSDSTGDNYEQYF.